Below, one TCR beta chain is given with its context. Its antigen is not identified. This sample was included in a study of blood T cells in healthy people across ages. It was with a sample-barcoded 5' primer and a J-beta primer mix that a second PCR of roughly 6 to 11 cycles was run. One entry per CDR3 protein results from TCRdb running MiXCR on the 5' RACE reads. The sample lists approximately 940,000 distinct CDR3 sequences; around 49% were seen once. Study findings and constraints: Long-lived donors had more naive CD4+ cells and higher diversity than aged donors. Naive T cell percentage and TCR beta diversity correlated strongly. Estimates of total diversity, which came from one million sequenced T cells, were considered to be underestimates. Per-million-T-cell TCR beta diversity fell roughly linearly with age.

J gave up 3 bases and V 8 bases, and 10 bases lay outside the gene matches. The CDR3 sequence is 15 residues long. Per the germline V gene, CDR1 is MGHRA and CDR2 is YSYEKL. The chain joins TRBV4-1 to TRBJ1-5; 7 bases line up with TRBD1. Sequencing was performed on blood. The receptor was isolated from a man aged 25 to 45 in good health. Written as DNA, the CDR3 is TGCGCCAGCGGATTCGACAGGGTCCCCAATCAGCCCCAGCATTTT. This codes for CASGFDRVPNQPQHF.